Sequencing of this TCR beta chain was carried out in a study of cytomegalovirus exposure and HLA in healthy donors. The method was immunoSEQ multiplex PCR; TCRdb's version includes in-frame clones alone and lacks a portion of them. The sample has 120,000 to 150,000 clones, roughly 81% seen once; the top ten hold roughly 1.4%. This clone was detected a few times. V dropped 10 bases and J dropped 7; count of bases not matched to a gene: 15. There are 14 residues in the CDR3. The chain has TRBV6-7 and TRBJ2-7, with 8 bases identical to TRBD1. TRBV6-7 is reported as an ORF; its role is uncertain. Input material: PBMCs. The TCR originated in a woman in her thirties in good health and CMV-seronegative. The chain's CDR3 is CAITTKDRALEQYF. In nucleotides, the CDR3 is TGTGCCATCACTACCAAGGACAGGGCCTTGGAGCAGTACTTC.